The clone carrying this T cell receptor beta chain appeared a few times. No antigen is known for it. The data originate from a study of response to subunit inactivated influenza vaccine. Study conclusions and caveats: It was the authors' suggestion that each seasonal influenza vaccination recruits few new T cells.

TCRdb reanalysed the RT-PCR reads using MiXCR and keeps one entry per CDR3 protein. Seen here are 530,000 or so distinct CDR3 sequences, around 11% observed once, and the top ten hold roughly 10%. CDR3 length equals 13 residues. Trimming took off 3 bases at V and 14 bases at J, with 15 bases between the two ends. Germline CDR1 is SGHRS and CDR2 is YFSETQ. The gene calls are TRBV5-1 and TRBJ1-6; TRBD1 might be the D (5 bases). The receptor was derived from a man aged 45-65 years who received an inactivated influenza vaccine. This sample comprised PBMCs from blood, obtained on the day of vaccination. As DNA, the CDR3 is TGCGCCAGCAGCTCATTTGCCGAGGGGTCCCTCCACTTT. Translating gives CASSSFAEGSLHF.